This entry lists 21 T cell receptor beta chains sequenced from one sample in a study of blood T cell repertoires in COVID-19. The method was immunoSEQ multiplex PCR; TCRdb's version includes in-frame clones alone and lacks a portion of them. The table has 200,000 to 300,000 clones, approximately 80% seen once. The material sequenced was peripheral blood. The receptors stem from an elderly woman with acute or convalescent COVID-19.

This clone has more than one count but fewer than ten. This sample also contains other DNA sequences that code for the same CDR3. The chain joins TRBV19 to TRBJ1-5; 8 bases match TRBD1. Germline CDR1 LNHDA, CDR2 SQIVND (reference sequence). The V segment lost 3 bases and the J segment 1 base; nucleotides outside the gene matches: 2. The CDR3 has 15 amino acids. The CDR3 loop is CASSIDRGSNQPQHF. In DNA, the CDR3 is TGTGCCAGTAGTATCGACAGGGGAAGCAATCAGCCCCAGCATTTT.

The V call is TRBV28, the J call TRBJ1-2, with TRBD1 matching over 9 bases. Trimming at V came to 2 bases and at J to 6 bases, leaving 4 bases not matched to a gene. Per the germline V gene, CDR1 is MDHEN and CDR2 is SYDVKM. The CDR3 consists of 14 residues. The CDR3 sequence: CASSLGTGRDGYTF. Here the CDR3 DNA reads TGTGCCAGCAGTTTAGGGACAGGGAGGGATGGCTACACCTTC.

J is TRBJ1-2 and V is TRBV5-6; D remains ambiguous. Trimming removed 5 bases from V and 4 bases from J, with 12 bases in between. This CDR3 has 13 residues. Per the germline V gene, CDR1 is SGHDT and CDR2 is YYEEEE. The CDR3, as DNA: TGTGCCAGCAGTCGCCGACTGGGCTATGGCTACACCTTC. This translates into CASSRRLGYGYTF.

CDR3 nucleotide sequence: TGTGCCAGCAGCTTATCCGGGTACGGCAATCAGCCCCAGCATTTT. Its protein is CASSLSGYGNQPQHF. This chain joins TRBV7-6 and TRBJ1-5; D is unresolved. Trimming took off 2 bases at V and 2 bases at J, with 10 bases between the two ends. Germline V gene sequence: CDR1 SGHVS, CDR2 FNYEAQ. This CDR3 comprises 15 residues.

The J gene is TRBJ2-7, the V gene TRBV7-9; 9 positions match TRBD2. The CDR3 extends over 16 amino acids. Losses at the gene ends were 6 bases for V and 4 bases for J; bases not matched to a gene: 13. Germline V gene data show CDR1 as SEHNR and CDR2 as FQNEAQ (reference sequence). The chain's CDR3 is CASSGILGAGGYEQYF. The CDR3 bases are TGTGCCAGCAGTGGGATCCTAGGCGCGGGAGGGTACGAGCAGTACTTC.

The gene calls are TRBV25-1 and TRBJ2-3; 12 nucleotides match TRBD1. Per the germline V gene, CDR1 is MGHDK and CDR2 is SYGVNS. V shed 1 base and J 4 bases; nucleotides not matched to a gene: 3. This CDR3 contains 16 residues. The CDR3 bases are TGTGCCAGCAGTGAATCGGGACAGGGGGCCCCAGATACGCAGTATTTT. Translation: CASSESGQGAPDTQYF.

The chain uses TRBV5-6 and TRBJ1-1, with 7 bases matching TRBD1. Germline CDR1 SGHDT, CDR2 YYEEEE. CDR3 length: 14 residues. Unmatched junction bases numbered 8, after V lost 4 bases and J lost 5 bases. The CDR3 spells CASSMDRWGTEAFF. The CDR3 DNA follows: TGTGCCAGCAGCATGGACAGGTGGGGAACTGAAGCTTTCTTT.

The genes are TRBV19 and TRBJ2-1, with D maybe TRBD2 (5 bases). This CDR3 spans 12 amino acids. V was trimmed by 3 bases and J by 8 bases, leaving 8 bases between them. Germline V gives CDR1 LNHDA, CDR2 SQIVND (reference sequence). The CDR3 reads CASSITSDEQFF. In nucleotides, the CDR3 is TGTGCCAGTAGTATCACTAGTGATGAGCAGTTCTTC.

The gene calls are TRBV6-5 and TRBJ2-7, with 9 bases that match TRBD1. CDR1 MNHEY and CDR2 SVGAGI come from the germline V gene. The CDR3 is made up of 14 amino acids. The junction had 2 bases not matched to a gene; V was cut back by 2 bases and J by 3 bases. Here the CDR3 reads CASSYNRGLYEQYF. The CDR3 nucleotides read TGTGCCAGCAGTTACAACAGGGGGCTCTACGAGCAGTACTTC.

The rearrangement links TRBV4-3 to TRBJ1-6; 8 bases align to TRBD1. Trimming took 0 bases from V and 9 from J; bases not matched to a gene: 4. Per germline, CDR1 LGHNA and CDR2 YSLEER. This CDR3 is 15 amino acids long. For the CDR3, the DNA is TGCGCCAGCAGCCAAGATGCAGGGGGCGGTTCACCCCTCCACTTT. Residues: CASSQDAGGGSPLHF.

The V call is TRBV5-1, the J call TRBJ2-2; 9 bases fit TRBD1. The germline CDR1 and CDR2 sequences are SGHRS and YFSETQ. The CDR3 sequence is 16 residues long. Trimming cost V 4 bases and J 7 bases; bases outside gene matches: 11. The CDR3 sequence is CASSPQGQGSSGELFF. CDR3 coding DNA: TGCGCCAGCAGCCCGCAGGGACAGGGTTCTAGCGGGGAGCTGTTTTTT. The whole variable domain, filled in from reference TRBV5-1 and TRBJ2-2, reads KAGVTQTPRYLIKTRGQQVTLSCSPISGHRSVSWYQQTPGQGLQFLFEYFSETQRNKGNFPGRFSGRQFSNSRSEMNVSTLELGDSALYLCASSPQGQGSSGELFFGEGSRLTVL.

The chain links TRBV28 to TRBJ1-2, with D possibly TRBD1 on 6 matching bases. The CDR3 sequence is 15 residues long. Trimming removed 4 bases from V and 1 base from J, with 13 bases in between. The germline gives CDR1 MDHEN, CDR2 SYDVKM. The CDR3 DNA reads as TGTGCCAGCAGTTCACCCCCACAGGGTAACTATGGCTACACCTTC. Translation: CASSSPPQGNYGYTF.

In this sample, this clone turned up once. This chain joins TRBV2 and TRBJ1-5, with D unresolved. In germline, CDR1 is SNHLY, CDR2 FYNNEI. Trimming pared 7 bases from V and 0 bases from J, leaving 13 bases between. The CDR3 spans 15 residues. The CDR3 loop reads CASKYTENSNQPQHF. The CDR3 DNA is TGTGCCAGCAAATATACAGAAAATAGCAATCAGCCCCAGCATTTT.

The V call is TRBV18, the J call TRBJ2-1; 12 bases line up with TRBD2. Germline CDR1 KGHSH, CDR2 LQKENI. Trimming cost V 6 bases and J 6 bases; bases outside gene matches: 3. The CDR3 sequence is 14 residues long. In DNA, the CDR3 is TGTGCCAGCTCTCTAGCGGGAGGGTTCAATGAGCAGTTCTTC. This gives the protein CASSLAGGFNEQFF.

The V gene is TRBV29-1, the J gene TRBJ1-1, with D hard to call. The CDR3 loop spans 8 amino acids. Germline V lookup: CDR1 SQVTM, CDR2 ANQGSEA. The germline V and J ends were trimmed by 1 base and 12 bases, with 3 bases remaining between them. The DNA for the CDR3 is TGCAGCGTTGAAGGGCCTTTCTTT. As protein: CSVEGPFF.

The chain recombines TRBV7-8 with TRBJ2-1; TRBD1 matches 9 bases. Germline CDR1 reads SGHVS; CDR2 reads FQNEAQ. This CDR3 contains 15 residues. V shed 7 bases and J 8 bases; nucleotides not matched to a gene: 12. The CDR3 DNA reads TGTGCCAGCACCAAGTCGGACAGGGGAAGGGATGAGCAGTTCTTC. It is translated as CASTKSDRGRDEQFF.

The rearrangement uses TRBV19 and TRBJ2-1; 7 bases map to TRBD2. Germline V CDR1 and CDR2: LNHDA, SQIVND (reference sequence). The ends lost 4 bases at V and 4 bases at J; junction bases unmatched: 10. This CDR3 has 16 amino acids. The chain's CDR3 is CASSTRTSGAYNEQFF. The CDR3 DNA sequence: TGTGCCAGTAGTACCCGGACGAGCGGGGCATACAATGAGCAGTTCTTC.

This rearrangement joins TRBV5-1 to TRBJ2-7; the match to TRBD1 covers 8 bases. From germline, CDR1 is SGHRS and CDR2 YFSETQ. V dropped 0 bases and J dropped 6; count of bases not matched to a gene: 5. The CDR3 has 14 residues. CDR3 loop: CASSLGTGYREQYF. The CDR3 coding sequence is TGCGCCAGCAGCTTGGGGACAGGGTATCGCGAGCAGTACTTC.

This sequence joins TRBV19 and TRBJ2-5; 7 nucleotides agree with TRBD2. V was pared by 0 bases and J by 5 bases, with 9 bases of the junction left unmatched. This CDR3 contains 16 residues. CDR1 and CDR2 (germline): LNHDA, SQIVND (reference sequence). Here the CDR3 DNA reads TGTGCCAGTAGTATAGACCGAGCGGGAACGGGGGAGACCCAGTACTTC. This translates into CASSIDRAGTGETQYF.

This clone appeared a few times. The J gene is TRBJ1-4, the V gene TRBV6-5, with 7 bases fitting TRBD1. V was pared by 5 bases and J by 4 bases, with 4 bases of the junction left unmatched. Germline CDR1 and CDR2: MNHEY and SVGAGI. The CDR3 length is 14 residues. CDR3 in DNA: TGTGCCAGCAGTAGGGACAGATTTAATGAAAAACTGTTTTTT. Its translation is CASSRDRFNEKLFF.

The chain recombines TRBV4-1 with TRBJ1-2, with a possible D match to TRBD1 (6 bases). The CDR3 is 15 residues long. V lost 3 bases and J 1 base, leaving 12 bases between the germline ends. The germline V gene has CDR1 MGHRA and CDR2 YSYEKL. CDR3 DNA sequence: TGCGCCAGCAGCCAGGAACAGGGAAATAACTATGGCTACACCTTC. Translated, it gives CASSQEQGNNYGYTF.